What follows are 9 T cell receptor beta chains derived from one specimen sequenced in a study of shared clonotypes between healthy human individuals. Generated by immunoSEQ multiplex PCR, the TCRdb table keeps only in-frame clones and is missing some. The data contain about 1.1 million clones, approximately 77% of them singletons. Sequencing input: memory CD4+ T cells from PBMCs. The sample's subset: CD45RA-negative fraction. The receptors derive from a man younger than 35 in good health. Some clones in this sample may be carry-over from other donors' samples.

This clone was seen a few times. Other DNA sequences within the sample encode an identical CDR3. The chain joins TRBV10-2 to TRBJ2-7; tentative D call: TRBD2 (5 bases). CDR3 length equals 13 residues. Trimming left V 6 bases short and J 2 bases short, with 11 bases between. Germline lookup yields CDR1 WSHSY and CDR2 SAAADI. CDR3 bases: TGCGCCAGCAGCCTGGACTCCACCTACGAGCAGTACTTC. The encoded protein is CASSLDSTYEQYF.

The chain employs TRBV27 and TRBJ2-3, with TRBD2 matching over 8 bases. The V and J ends lost 5 bases and 8 bases, in that order; junction bases with no gene match: 9. Germline loops: CDR1 MNHEY, CDR2 SMNVEV (reference sequence). The CDR3 is 14 residues long. The CDR3 sequence: CASSPGLGPATQYF. The CDR3 nucleotides are TGTGCCAGCAGTCCGGGACTAGGCCCAGCTACGCAGTATTTT.

In the case of this clone: The identical CDR3 is also encoded by other nucleotide sequences in the sample. The chain recombines TRBV18 with TRBJ2-7; D is undetermined. This CDR3 is 12 amino acids long. V was clipped by 3 bases and J by 2 bases, with 5 bases between them. CDR1 and CDR2 from the germline V gene are KGHSH and LQKENI. CDR3 nucleotides: TGTGCCAGCTCACCTGGAGCCTACGAGCAGTACTTC. This sequence encodes CASSPGAYEQYF.

The chain employs TRBV11-2 and TRBJ2-1; 8 bases line up with TRBD2. Trimming at V came to 5 bases and at J to 7 bases, leaving 10 bases not matched to a gene. Germline V gene lookup returns CDR1 SGHAT and CDR2 FQNNGV. This CDR3 contains 15 residues. The CDR3 DNA reads TGTGCCAGCAGCGGTAGCGGGGCCCTCTGGAATGAGCAGTTCTTC. Amino acids: CASSGSGALWNEQFF.

This clone has just a few counts. The gene calls are TRBV11-1 and TRBJ1-1, with a weak D call TRBD1 (6 bases). The germline gives CDR1 SGHAT, CDR2 FQDESV (reference sequence). This CDR3 comprises 14 residues. Trimming stripped 5 bases from V and 1 base from J, with 11 bases between. The CDR3 loop reads CASSADRTNTEAFF. CDR3 bases: TGTGCCAGCAGCGCAGACAGGACGAACACTGAAGCTTTCTTT.

CDR3 sequence: CASSYSDGVRPQHF. The CDR3 bases are TGTGCCAGCAGTTACTCGGACGGGGTTAGGCCCCAGCATTTT. The chain links TRBV6-6 to TRBJ1-5; D remains ambiguous. Trimming stripped 0 bases from V and 9 bases from J, with 12 bases between. The V gene's germline CDR1 is MNHNY and CDR2 SVGAGI (reference sequence). The CDR3 consists of 14 residues.

The sample holds a few counts of this clone. One base away lies a much larger clone, so this may be a sequencing read error. The chain has TRBV30 and TRBJ2-6; D remains unclear. Looked up from germline, CDR1 is GTSNPN and CDR2 is SVGIG (reference sequence). Trimming left V 0 bases short and J 0 bases short, with 9 bases between. There are 16 residues in the CDR3. Here the CDR3 DNA reads TGTGCCTGGAGTGTTATGGGGTTCTCTGGGGCCAACGTCCTGACTTTC. Its protein product is CAWSVMGFSGANVLTF.

J is TRBJ1-2 and V is TRBV12-5; 7 positions agree with TRBD1. This CDR3 has 13 amino acids. V lost 5 bases, J lost 2 bases, and 2 bases stayed unmatched. The V gene's germline CDR1 is LGHNT and CDR2 FRNRAP. The CDR3 nucleotides read TGTGCTAGTGGTGTGACAGGGAACTATGGCTACACCTTC. It translates to CASGVTGNYGYTF.

The rearrangement joins TRBV6-6 to TRBJ1-5; 7 bases are a match to TRBD1. The V and J ends lost 5 bases and 5 bases, in that order; junction bases with no gene match: 9. CDR1 is MNHNY and CDR2 is SVGAGI in the germline V gene (reference sequence). The CDR3 is 15 amino acids. The CDR3 protein is CASSGRDSRHQPQHF. For the CDR3, the DNA is TGTGCCAGCAGTGGCCGGGACAGTCGGCATCAGCCCCAGCATTTT.